Sequencing of this TCR beta chain was carried out in a study of cytomegalovirus exposure and HLA in healthy donors listed by TCRdb under 2017. About the investigation overall: In an earlier analysis of 587 of the donors, 276 Gb of sequence data and about 110 million unique TCR beta sequences from about 179 million T cells were reported. Around 330 gigabases of sequencing data and roughly 81 million unique TCR sequences made up an early release that covered 640 HLA-typed donors. Of the roughly 400 genotyped donors, about 80% fell in the genetic ancestry cluster associated with self-reported Caucasian donors. The study was designed to test whether signatures of past pathogen exposure could be identified by cataloging public T cell receptors. The T cell repertoires of 550 to 850 subjects were profiled by immunosequencing and related to cytomegalovirus serostatus. Along with the approximately 700-subject first cohort, a separate validation cohort of over a hundred different subjects was used. To predict cytomegalovirus infection status, the study brought together high-throughput TCR immunosequencing, statistical association of individual TCRs with disease status, and machine learning. In a later analysis, previously published TCR beta repertoires from hundreds of donors were re-analyzed and high-resolution HLA genotyping was added so that TCR occurrence patterns could be studied. Rather than using new phenotypic data, the later analysis identified candidate immune exposures from TCR beta sequences and from how often those sequences occurred across donors. To decide whether each TCR beta V gene segment behaved as functional or pseudogenic, an earlier analysis of nearly 600 of the donors relied on high-throughput TCR beta sequencing. Donor age, sex, ethnicity and CMV serostatus were collected together with the repertoire data. Genome-wide SNP genotypes for about 60% of the 666 donors were used in a later genetic analysis, which treated that subset as a discovery cohort. Every repertoire in the discovery cohort had been generated on one and the same sequencing platform. HLA typing covered class I and class II loci at four-digit resolution. The number of typed donors differed by locus: roughly 629-640 for A, B, C, DRB1 and DQB1; 500 to 550 for DQA1; over 600 for DPA1; and about 470 for DPB1. Roughly 5 DR-DQ haplotypes were handled as single units for association and clustering, since linkage in the cohort was strong. Among about 390 genotyped donors of the cohort, an average of about 240,000 unique TCR beta nucleotide sequences were sequenced per donor, around 20% of them non-productive. What the authors observed across the whole study: Because HLA typing was missing for some donors at each locus, association tests included only the typed subset. Sequencing depth was assumed to be roughly uniform across donors in the presence/absence analyses, though that assumption may not hold. An earlier analysis of approximately 530 of the donors showed that most TCR beta V segments appeared in productive rearrangements either about 90% or about 30% of the time, which broadly matched IMGT annotations. A group of highly shared sequence variants was considered likely to be a technical artifact of the sequencing pipeline. Several of the top co-occurrence clusters appeared to be linked to parvovirus B19, influenza, CMV and Epstein-Barr virus, according to a later analysis. A further reported finding was that TCR beta sequences accurately predicted the HLA-A and HLA-B alleles for most subjects in the first cohort. Correlated functional status among segregating V segments might reflect linkage disequilibrium, but an unknown experimental factor could not be ruled out. A later genetic analysis associated a missense DCLRE1C variant with V-gene and J-gene trimming of TCR beta chains, and an independent cohort replicated the association. Three of the identified cytomegalovirus-associated TCR beta chains were confirmed in vitro to be specific for cytomegalovirus antigens. Assigning TCR associations to individual alleles was difficult when HLA alleles, especially DR and DQ, strongly co-occurred. Some IMGT-functional V segments, including TRBV6-2 and TRBV6-3, could not be distinguished by the 87-base-pair reads and were therefore excluded. The cohort was sequenced for TCR beta chains only, and without alpha or paired-chain data the features that could be detected were limited. A total of 150 to 200 TCR beta chains were listed by the study as associated with cytomegalovirus. Most TCR sequences were seen in very few donors, while some public TCRs were found in many individuals. The authors suggested that the approach could potentially be extended to other disease states and immunological phenotypes. Most CMV-associated TCR beta chains appeared to be HLA-restricted in a later analysis, and the HLA associations seemed to be driven largely by CMV exposure. In a later analysis, HLA-associated TCR beta chains showed more clonal expansion and lower generation probabilities than non-associated chains that were equally common. In a later genetic analysis, fewer N-insertions in productive TCRs were reported among donors in an Asian-associated ancestry cluster than the approximately 630-donor mean. For the cohort, immune exposure information was limited to CMV serostatus. In a later analysis, the rate of TCR association differed among HLA loci, with DRB1 alleles having the most associated TCRs and HLA-C alleles having the fewest. At a false discovery rate of 0.05, a later analysis linked fewer than 20,000 TCR beta sequences to specific HLA alleles. Some 16 rarely observed V segments, including chromosome 9 orphons, were excluded from the earlier analysis of about 610 of the donors because counts were too low. Cytomegalovirus status was reported to be diagnosed by the classifier with high specificity and sensitivity in both the original and validation cohorts.

The germline V gene sets CDR1 to MGHRA and CDR2 to YSYEKL. V lost 0 bases and J lost 4 bases, and the count of bases not matched to a germline gene is 5. The CDR3, cysteine through phenylalanine, is 15 amino acids long. Only the CDR3 region is kept as DNA, spanning 45 bases read in frame from base 1. In total, about 650 healthy bone marrow donors made up the cohort. At the time of sampling, all cohort members were nominally healthy, though unrecorded immune exposures were likely present. The donor tested CMV seropositive, placing the donor among the roughly 270 seropositive members of the cohort. A peripheral blood sample was provided by each donor, and peripheral blood mononuclear cells were used for TCR beta sequencing. Genomic DNA extraction from the blood cell samples was performed with the Qiagen DNeasy Blood Extraction Kit. This clone was picked up a small number of times. The target of this receptor is not known. Qualities for individual bases were not recorded, and no much larger clone is one base off.

Libraries were prepared through the immunoSEQ multiplex PCR assay. For the multiplex PCR, a mixture combining 60 forward primers for TCR Vbeta segments and 13 reverse primers for TCR Jbeta segments was used. The CDR3 region of rearranged TCR beta genes was amplified from genomic DNA by a multiplex PCR assay. The amplified TCR beta libraries were sequenced on the Illumina HiSeq System as 87-base-pair reads. In the paper's pipeline: A later analysis counted some 74 million unique TCR beta chains across the 700 or so repertoires, and some 11 million of these chains were shared by at least two donors. A nearest-neighbor algorithm error-corrected the raw reads and collapsed the reads into unique sequences, merging closely related sequences to remove PCR and sequencing errors. CDR3 sequences were aligned to IMGT reference sequences to assign V, D and J gene segments. For a sequence to be retained, a match of at least six nucleotides was required to both a V gene segment and a J gene segment. A rearrangement was called productive if the CDR3 had no stop codons and remained in frame with V and J, and every other rearrangement was called non-productive. Following IMGT convention, CDR3 was defined as the stretch from the second conserved V-encoded cysteine to the conserved J-encoded phenylalanine. In an earlier analysis of more than 550 of the donors, sequences lacking an unambiguous match to a single V gene segment were excluded. In an earlier analysis of about 590 of the donors, a V segment was called functional when productive rearrangements were above 56.7%, and segregating when the standard deviation between donors exceeded 5%. To diagnose cytomegalovirus status from the catalog of TCR beta chain sequences, a statistical classification framework was built. A later analysis assigned V and J genes by comparing TCR nucleotide sequences with IMGT/GENE-DB human TR gene sequences. Using the TCRdist pipeline, a later analysis assigned CDR3 sequences along with most-parsimonious VDJ recombination scenarios. In a later analysis, each TCR beta chain was defined by its CDR3 amino acid sequence together with its V-gene family, and reads lacking a unique V-gene family were excluded. As a way to deal with suspected cross-contamination and a sequencing artifact, a later analysis dropped approximately 590 nucleotide sequences that were highly shared and had low generation probability. In a later analysis, a clonal expansion index for each public chain was calculated from normalized within-repertoire ranks of inferred template counts. A later analysis computed generation probabilities with a VDJ recombination model fitted to out-of-frame rearrangements, and checked the results against IGoR. In a later analysis, TCR-TCR, TCR-HLA and TCR-CMV co-occurrence was scored with hypergeometric tests, and a repertoire-size bias correction was applied to TCR pairs. In a later analysis, false discovery rates were estimated by permuting HLA or CMV assignments 20 times. In a later analysis, co-occurring TCRs were grouped using DBSCAN, and TCRdist sequence similarity was added for clustering within HLA-allele-positive subsets. Repertoires with fewer than 30,000 or more than 120,000 public chains were left out of co-occurrence clustering, as were a handful of repertoires with anomalous nucleotide sharing. This is the immuneACCESS table as TCRdb keeps it, with only in-frame sequences that have V and J called. A part of the clones is gone; compared with another copy, unresolved V genes explain less than half, and the rest is unexplained. V and J calls and clone size are as listed in that table; D and trimming were resolved from the DNA. The sample profile shows about 150,000 clones; 50% to 75% of them were found once. Roughly 6.8% of the sample lies in the top ten.

This TCR was recovered from an older woman in good health and CMV-seropositive. The chain joins TRBV4-1 to TRBJ1-2, with 7 bases in between that match TRBD1. Sequencing was carried out using PBMCs. The nucleotides read TGCGCCAGCAGCCAAGATCCCCAGGGGGTCTATGGCTACACCTTC. Translation gives CASSQDPQGVYGYTF.